These 4 T cell receptor beta chains were all obtained from the same sample, sequenced in a study of blood T cell repertoires in COVID-19. Clones were sequenced by immunoSEQ multiplex PCR, and TCRdb holds only the in-frame ones, with some missing. The sample lists over 50,000 clones, roughly 80% occurring once. Sequencing was carried out using peripheral blood. These receptor sequences come from a man aged 80 or over with active or convalescent COVID-19.

In nucleotides, the CDR3 is TGCAGTGCTAGTTCGGGTTATCAGCCCCAGCATTTT. Its translation is CSASSGYQPQHF. The chain couples TRBV20-1 to TRBJ1-5, with unresolved D. V lost 3 bases and J 5 bases, leaving 8 bases between the germline ends. Germline loops: CDR1 DFQATT, CDR2 SNEGSKA (reference sequence). The CDR3 has 12 amino acids.

This clone was seen only a few times. This chain links TRBV19 with TRBJ1-5; possible D gene TRBD1, 6 bases. V was cut by 8 bases and J by 3 bases, with 20 bases left in between. In germline, CDR1 is LNHDA, CDR2 SQIVND (reference sequence). CDR3 size: 16 residues. CDR3 in amino acids: CASRTNRALFNQPQHF. The CDR3 DNA reads as TGTGCCAGTCGAACAAACAGGGCCTTGTTCAATCAGCCCCAGCATTTT. The whole variable domain, filled in from reference TRBV19 and TRBJ1-5, reads DGGITQSPKYLFRKEGQNVTLSCEQNLNHDAMYWYRQDPGQGLRLIYYSQIVNDFQKGDIAEGYSVSREKKESFPLTVTSAQKNPTAFYLCASRTNRALFNQPQHFGDGTRLSIL.

This sequence joins TRBV5-6 and TRBJ1-2; perhaps TRBD1 as D (5 bases). In germline, CDR1 is SGHDT, CDR2 YYEEEE. This CDR3 spans 13 amino acids. Trimming took off 4 bases at V and 7 bases at J, with 14 bases between the two ends. CDR3 loop: CASSPAGPGGYTF. In DNA, the CDR3 is TGTGCCAGCAGCCCCGCAGGGCCAGGTGGCTACACCTTC.

The CDR3: CASRRTAWGNQPQHF. CDR3 sequence (DNA): TGTGCCAGCAGGCGGACAGCTTGGGGAAATCAGCCCCAGCATTTT. The chain carries TRBV6-5 and TRBJ1-5, with a possible D match to TRBD1 (6 bases). The CDR3 is 15 residues long. Trimming stripped 6 bases from V and 4 bases from J, with 16 bases between. Germline loops: CDR1 MNHEY, CDR2 SVGAGI.